This T cell receptor beta chain was recorded in a study of blood T cell repertoires in COVID-19. Overall study: COVID-19 samples collected from the United States, Italy and Spain covered acute and convalescent phases. PBMCs, B-cell-depleted T cells, or T cells provided the cDNA or gDNA that made up the material.

In the source study's methods: It was from reference gene primer amplification that nucleated cell counts were estimated. Profiling relied on immunoSEQ multiplex PCR, and the TCRdb table lists in-frame clones only, not all of them. Clone size and V and J calls were adopted from that table, with D and trimming inferred from the DNA. This table holds about 77,000 clones, roughly 90% found once. After removal of 2 bases from V and 5 bases from J, the junction contained 7 bases not matched to a gene. Per germline, CDR1 LGHNA and CDR2 YNFKEQ. The CDR3 is 15 amino acids. Sequences were obtained from peripheral blood. The receptor was isolated from a woman older than 75 with active or convalescent COVID-19. The gene calls are TRBV4-2 and TRBJ2-5; 8 nucleotides agree with TRBD1. The CDR3 bases are TGTGCCAGCAGCCAACAGCAGGGGGCGCTTGAGACCCAGTACTTC. This encodes CASSQQQGALETQYF.